The 2 T cell receptor beta chains given below trace back to one sample, sequenced in a study of T cell responses to AZD1222 COVID-19 vaccine. The table came from immunoSEQ multiplex PCR; TCRdb's copy has only in-frame clones and leaves some out. The table has under 200,000 clones, approximately 92% seen once. The source material was peripheral blood, sampled on day 0 of AZD1222 vaccination. The receptor source for this set is an adult in good health.

The chain couples TRBV12-3 or TRBV12-4 to TRBJ1-1; possible D gene TRBD1, 6 bases. The V end lost 4 bases, the J end lost 8 bases, and 11 bases lay between the germline ends. The CDR3 length is 12 residues. CDR3 coding DNA: TGTGCCAGCAGTTCGGACAGCCCGGAAGCTTTCTTT. The encoded protein is CASSSDSPEAFF.

As DNA, the CDR3 is TGTGCCAGCAGACCTAACAGGGCTGGGGCCAACGTCCTGACTTTC. Translated, it gives CASRPNRAGANVLTF. V and J are TRBV13 and TRBJ2-6, with D possibly being TRBD1 (6 bases). This CDR3 spans 15 amino acids. Germline V CDR1 and CDR2: PRHDT, FYEKMQ (reference sequence). Trimming took off 6 bases at V and 2 bases at J, with 11 bases between the two ends.